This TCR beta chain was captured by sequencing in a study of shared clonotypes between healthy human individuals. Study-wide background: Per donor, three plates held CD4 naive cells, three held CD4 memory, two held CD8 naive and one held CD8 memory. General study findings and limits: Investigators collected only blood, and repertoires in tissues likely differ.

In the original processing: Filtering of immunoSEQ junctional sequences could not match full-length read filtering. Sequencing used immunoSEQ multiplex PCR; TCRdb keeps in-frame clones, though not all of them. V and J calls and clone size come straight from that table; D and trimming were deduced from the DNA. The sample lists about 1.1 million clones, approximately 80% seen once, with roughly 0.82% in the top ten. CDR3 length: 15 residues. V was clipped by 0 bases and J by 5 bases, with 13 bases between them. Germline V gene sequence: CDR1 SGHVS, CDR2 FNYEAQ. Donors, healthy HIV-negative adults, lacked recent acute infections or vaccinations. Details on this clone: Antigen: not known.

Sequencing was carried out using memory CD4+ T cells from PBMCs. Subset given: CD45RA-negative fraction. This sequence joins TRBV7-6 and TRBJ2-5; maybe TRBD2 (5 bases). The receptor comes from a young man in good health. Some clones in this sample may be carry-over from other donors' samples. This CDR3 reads CASSLAVTRPETQYF. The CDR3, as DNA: TGTGCCAGCAGCTTAGCGGTTACTAGGCCGGAGACCCAGTACTTC. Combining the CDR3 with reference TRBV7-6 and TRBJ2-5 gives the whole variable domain GAGVSQSPRYKVTKRGQDVALRCDPISGHVSLYWYRQALGQGPEFLTYFNYEAQQDKSGLPNDRFSAERPEGSISTLTIQRTEQRDSAMYRCASSLAVTRPETQYFGPGTRLLVL.